This T cell receptor beta chain was profiled in a study of T cell responses to AZD1222 COVID-19 vaccine. Study outcomes and limitations: At baseline, seropositivity was found in only six AZD1222 recipients. Along spike, vaccine-associated CD4 TCRs were found throughout, with dominance at 160-218 and 743-854. A mostly white British donor set with more females was recruited, and clonal diversity was possibly underestimated.

Repertoires were generated with immunoSEQ multiplex PCR, while TCRdb's copy carries only in-frame clones and drops some. The table records roughly 150,000 clones, just over 90% of them present only once. Points on this clone: Its specificity is not known.

In germline, CDR1 is LNHDA, CDR2 SQIVND (reference sequence). The germline V and J ends were trimmed by 5 bases and 0 bases, with 20 bases remaining between them. There are 17 residues in the CDR3. The input for sequencing was peripheral blood, taken on day 0 of AZD1222 vaccination. The TCR comes from an adult in good health. V gene TRBV19 combines with J gene TRBJ2-7, with D tentatively TRBD1 (6 bases). The DNA for the CDR3 is TGTGCCAGTAGTCTCCTCCTGGCAGGGGCCGGCTCCTACGAGCAGTACTTC. Its translation is CASSLLLAGAGSYEQYF.